Shown below are 6 T cell receptor beta chains from a single sample sequenced in a study of blood T cell repertoires in COVID-19. The repertoire was sequenced with immunoSEQ multiplex PCR; TCRdb's copy has only in-frame clones and lacks some. Of a few hundred thousand clones detected, more than 75% appear once; the ten largest clones hold approximately 13%. Sequencing used peripheral blood. These receptors were collected from a man aged 80 or over with acute or convalescent COVID-19.

The rearrangement uses TRBV28 and TRBJ1-2, with a weak D call TRBD1 (5 bases). V lost 7 bases and J 1 base, leaving 22 bases between the germline ends. Germline V gives CDR1 MDHEN, CDR2 SYDVKM. The CDR3 runs 17 residues. This CDR3 is CASNPPGRAGGNYGYTF. The CDR3 DNA sequence: TGTGCCAGCAACCCTCCTGGGAGGGCCGGGGGTAACTATGGCTACACCTTC.

This chain connects TRBV27 to TRBJ2-1, with 7 bases aligning to TRBD1. The ends lost 8 bases at V and 7 bases at J; junction bases unmatched: 2. Germline CDR1 reads MNHEY; CDR2 reads SMNVEV (reference sequence). This CDR3 spans 11 amino acids. The DNA of the CDR3 is TGTGCCAGCGCGACAGGGAATGAGCAGTTCTTC. This encodes CASATGNEQFF.

The rearrangement uses TRBV18 and TRBJ1-2; TRBD1 matches at 7 bases. Germline V gene lookup returns CDR1 KGHSH and CDR2 LQKENI. This CDR3 contains 14 residues. V lost 2 bases and J lost 8; bases outside the gene matches: 8. The CDR3 protein is CASSPGTATMGYTF. CDR3 sequence (DNA): TGTGCCAGCTCACCAGGGACAGCAACTATGGGCTACACCTTC.

The rearrangement uses TRBV12-3 or TRBV12-4 and TRBJ1-2; D unresolved. V gave up 5 bases and J gave up 1 base, with 8 bases separating them. The CDR3 is made up of 13 amino acids. CDR3 DNA sequence: TGTGCCAGCAGTGTACATTTTAACTATGGCTACACCTTC. It yields the protein CASSVHFNYGYTF.

The J gene is TRBJ2-1, the V gene TRBV18; 9 nucleotides line up with TRBD2. J gave up 10 bases and V 6 bases, and 10 bases lay outside the gene matches. Germline-derived CDR1 and CDR2 are KGHSH and LQKENI. This CDR3 spans 14 amino acids. The CDR3 DNA reads TGTGCCAGCTCCTCCGGCGGCGGGAGGGCCGAGCAGTTCTTC. Translated, it gives CASSSGGGRAEQFF. Filled out from reference TRBV18 and TRBJ2-1, the complete variable domain reads NAGVMQNPRHLVRRRGQEARLRCSPMKGHSHVYWYRQLPEEGLKFMVYLQKENIIDESGMPKERFSAEFPKEGPSILRIQQVVRGDSAAYFCASSSGGGRAEQFFGPGTRLTVL.

The V gene is TRBV12-3 or TRBV12-4, the J gene TRBJ1-4; TRBD1 is a possible D gene (6 bases). V was pared by 3 bases and J by 12 bases, with 11 bases between. This CDR3 is built from 12 residues. In DNA, the CDR3 is TGTGCCAGCAGTTTGCGGGGGCGCGAACTGTTTTTT. Protein sequence: CASSLRGRELFF.